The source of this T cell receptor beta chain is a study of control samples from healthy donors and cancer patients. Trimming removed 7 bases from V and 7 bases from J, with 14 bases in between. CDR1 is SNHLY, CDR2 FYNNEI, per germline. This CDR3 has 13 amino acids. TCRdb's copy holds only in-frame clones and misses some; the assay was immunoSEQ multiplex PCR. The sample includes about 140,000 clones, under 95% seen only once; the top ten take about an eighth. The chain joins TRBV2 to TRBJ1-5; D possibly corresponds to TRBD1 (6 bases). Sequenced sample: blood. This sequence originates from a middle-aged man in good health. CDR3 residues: CASNQGSQQPQHF. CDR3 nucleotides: TGTGCCAGCAACCAGGGGAGTCAACAGCCCCAGCATTTT.